The T cell receptor (beta chain) under discussion was sequenced for a study of ipilimumab plus nivolumab after autologous stem cell transplantation. Study-wide context: Typical patient got about 5 ipilimumab doses and seven to nine nivolumab doses (median).

Germline-derived CDR1 and CDR2 are MNHNY and SVGAGI (reference sequence). The CDR3 spans 15 residues. The V and J ends lost 2 bases and 5 bases, in that order; junction bases with no gene match: 8. Patients got 3 mg/kg IV nivolumab weeks 1, 4, 7, 10, then biweekly through week 26. Produced via immunoSEQ multiplex PCR; TCRdb's table is partial and in-frame only. The top ten hold approximately 9.9% of the sample, which has 9,000 to 15,000 clones, more than 60% seen once. Source: PBMCs, taken in a trial of ipilimumab plus nivolumab as post-transplant consolidation. The sequence was collected from a male donor with multiple myeloma. This chain connects TRBV6-6 to TRBJ2-7, with TRBD1 identical over 8 bases. The CDR3 DNA is TGTGCCAGCAGTTACCAAGACAGGGGATTCGACGAGCAGTACTTC. Encoded protein: CASSYQDRGFDEQYF.